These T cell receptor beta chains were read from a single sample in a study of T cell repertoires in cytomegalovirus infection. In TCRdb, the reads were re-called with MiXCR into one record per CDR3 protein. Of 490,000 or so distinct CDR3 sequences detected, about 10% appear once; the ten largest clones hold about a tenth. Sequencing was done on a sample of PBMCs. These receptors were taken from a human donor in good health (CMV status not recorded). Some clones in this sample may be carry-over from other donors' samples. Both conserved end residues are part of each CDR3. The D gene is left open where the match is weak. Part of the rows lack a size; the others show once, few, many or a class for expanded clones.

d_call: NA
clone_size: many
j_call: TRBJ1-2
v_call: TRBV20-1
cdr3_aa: CSAYQGADYGYTF
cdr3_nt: TGCAGTGCTTACCAGGGAGCAGACTATGGCTACACCTTC

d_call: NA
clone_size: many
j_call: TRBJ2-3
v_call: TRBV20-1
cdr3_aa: CSASWSGPADTQYF
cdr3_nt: TGCAGTGCTAGTTGGTCAGGGCCGGCAGATACGCAGTATTTT

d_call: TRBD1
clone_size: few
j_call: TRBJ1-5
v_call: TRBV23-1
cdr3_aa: CASSQEQGRDQPQHF
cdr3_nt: TGCGCCAGCAGTCAAGAACAGGGGAGGGATCAGCCCCAGCATTTT

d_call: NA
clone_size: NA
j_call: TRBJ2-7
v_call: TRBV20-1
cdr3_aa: CSARGADLSYEQYF
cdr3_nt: TGCAGTGCTAGAGGGGCAGACCTCTCCTACGAGCAGTACTTC

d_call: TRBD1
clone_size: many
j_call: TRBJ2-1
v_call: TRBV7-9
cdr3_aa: CASSLSATGNYEQFF
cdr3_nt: TGTGCCAGCAGCTTATCTGCGACAGGGAACTATGAGCAGTTCTTC

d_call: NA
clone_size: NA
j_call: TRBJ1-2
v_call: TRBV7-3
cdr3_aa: CASSDNRNYGYTF
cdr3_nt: TGTGCCAGCAGCGACAACAGGAACTATGGCTACACCTTC

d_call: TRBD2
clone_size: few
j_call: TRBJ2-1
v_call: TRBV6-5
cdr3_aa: CASSYDGLAGNEQFF
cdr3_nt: TGTGCCAGCAGTTACGACGGACTAGCGGGCAATGAGCAGTTCTTC

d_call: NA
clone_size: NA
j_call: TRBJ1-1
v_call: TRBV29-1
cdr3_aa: CSHGKDTNTEAFF
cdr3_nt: TGCAGCCATGGAAAGGACACGAACACTGAAGCTTTCTTT

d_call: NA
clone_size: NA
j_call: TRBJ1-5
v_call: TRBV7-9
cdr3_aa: CASSLAGEGPGPQHF
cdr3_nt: TGTGCCAGCAGCTTAGCGGGCGAGGGGCCGGGGCCCCAGCATTTT

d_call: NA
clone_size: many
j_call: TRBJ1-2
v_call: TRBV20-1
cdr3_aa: CSARPRGDPANYGYTF
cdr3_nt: TGCAGTGCTAGACCCCGGGGTGACCCAGCTAACTATGGCTACACCTTC

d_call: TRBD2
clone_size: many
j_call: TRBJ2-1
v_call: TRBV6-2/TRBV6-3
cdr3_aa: CASSTGTSGPNEQFF
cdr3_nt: TGTGCCAGCAGTACGGGGACTAGCGGGCCCAATGAGCAGTTCTTC

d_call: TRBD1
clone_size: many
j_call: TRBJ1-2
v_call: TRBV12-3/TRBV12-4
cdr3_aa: CASGRTGGGYTF
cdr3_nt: TGTGCCAGCGGGCGGACAGGCGGCGGCTACACCTTC

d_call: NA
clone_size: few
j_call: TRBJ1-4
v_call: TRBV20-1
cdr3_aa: CSAPQDRENEKLFF
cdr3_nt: TGCAGTGCTCCCCAGGACAGAGAAAATGAAAAACTGTTTTTT

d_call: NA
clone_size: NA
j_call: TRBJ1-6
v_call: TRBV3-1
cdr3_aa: CASSQDLYNSPLHF
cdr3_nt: TGTGCCAGCAGCCAAGATCTGTATAATTCACCCCTCCACTTT

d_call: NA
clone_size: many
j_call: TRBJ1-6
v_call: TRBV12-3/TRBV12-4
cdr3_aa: CASSLNRANSPLHF
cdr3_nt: TGTGCCAGCAGTTTAAACAGGGCGAATTCACCCCTCCACTTT

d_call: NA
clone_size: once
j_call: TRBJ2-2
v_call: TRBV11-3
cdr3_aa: CASSPTGKGELFF
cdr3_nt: TGTGCCAGCAGCCCAACAGGGAAGGGGGAGCTGTTTTTT

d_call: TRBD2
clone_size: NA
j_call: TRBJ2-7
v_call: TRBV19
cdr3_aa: CASTGLAGAREQYF
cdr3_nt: TGTGCCAGTACCGGTCTAGCGGGAGCGCGGGAGCAGTACTTC